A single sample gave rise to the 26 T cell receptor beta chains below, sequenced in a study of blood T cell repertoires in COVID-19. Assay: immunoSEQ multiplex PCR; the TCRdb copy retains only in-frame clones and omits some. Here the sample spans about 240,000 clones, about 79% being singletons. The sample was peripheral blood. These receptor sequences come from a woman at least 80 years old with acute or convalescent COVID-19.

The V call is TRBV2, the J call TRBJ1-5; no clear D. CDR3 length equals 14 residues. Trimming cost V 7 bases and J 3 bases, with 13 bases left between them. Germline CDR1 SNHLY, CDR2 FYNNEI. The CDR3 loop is CASKEQILNQPQHF. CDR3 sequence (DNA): TGTGCCAGCAAGGAACAGATCCTCAATCAGCCCCAGCATTTT.

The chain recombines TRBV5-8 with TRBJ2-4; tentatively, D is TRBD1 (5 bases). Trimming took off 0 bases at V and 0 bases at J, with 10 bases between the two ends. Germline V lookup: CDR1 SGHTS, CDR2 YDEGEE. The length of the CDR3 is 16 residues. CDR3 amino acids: CASSLGQNLAKNIQYF. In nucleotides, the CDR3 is TGTGCCAGCAGCTTGGGACAGAACCTAGCCAAAAACATTCAGTACTTC.

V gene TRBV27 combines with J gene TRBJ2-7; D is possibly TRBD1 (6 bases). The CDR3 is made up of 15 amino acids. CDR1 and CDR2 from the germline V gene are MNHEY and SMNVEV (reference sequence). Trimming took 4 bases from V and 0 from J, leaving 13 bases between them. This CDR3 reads CASSSRGWGSYEQYF. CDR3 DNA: TGTGCCAGCAGTTCCAGGGGATGGGGCTCCTACGAGCAGTACTTC.

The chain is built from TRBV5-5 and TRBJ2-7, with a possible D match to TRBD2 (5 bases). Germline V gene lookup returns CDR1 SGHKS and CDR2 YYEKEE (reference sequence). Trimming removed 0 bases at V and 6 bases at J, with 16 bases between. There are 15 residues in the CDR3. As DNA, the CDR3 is TGTGCCAGCAGCTTGGACAGAGTACGGGAACGCGAGCAGTACTTC. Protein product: CASSLDRVREREQYF.

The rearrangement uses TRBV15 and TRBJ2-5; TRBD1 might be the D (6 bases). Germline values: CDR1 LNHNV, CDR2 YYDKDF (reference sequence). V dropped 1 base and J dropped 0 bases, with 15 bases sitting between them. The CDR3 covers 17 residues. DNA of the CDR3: TGTGCCACCAGCAGAGCTACAGGGTCCGCTAACCAAGAGACCCAGTACTTC. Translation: CATSRATGSANQETQYF.

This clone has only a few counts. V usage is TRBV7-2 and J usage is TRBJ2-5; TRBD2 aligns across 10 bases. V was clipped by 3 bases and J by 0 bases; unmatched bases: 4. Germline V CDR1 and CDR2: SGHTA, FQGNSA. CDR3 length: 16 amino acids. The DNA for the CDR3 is TGTGCCAGCAGCTTCCTAGCGGGGGCCAACCAAGAGACCCAGTACTTC. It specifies CASSFLAGANQETQYF.

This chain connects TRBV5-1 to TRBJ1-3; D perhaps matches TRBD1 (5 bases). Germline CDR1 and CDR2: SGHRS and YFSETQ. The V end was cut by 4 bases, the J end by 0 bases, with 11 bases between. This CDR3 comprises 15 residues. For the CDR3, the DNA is TGCGCCAGCAGCCCCACAGGTTTCTCTGGAAACACCATATATTTT. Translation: CASSPTGFSGNTIYF.

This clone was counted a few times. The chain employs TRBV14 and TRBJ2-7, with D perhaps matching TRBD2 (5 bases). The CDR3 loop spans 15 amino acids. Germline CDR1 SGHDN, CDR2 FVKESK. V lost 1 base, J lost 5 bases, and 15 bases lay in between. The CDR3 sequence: CASSQGSGFSDEQYF. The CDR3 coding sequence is TGTGCCAGCAGCCAAGGTTCGGGGTTCTCGGACGAGCAGTACTTC.

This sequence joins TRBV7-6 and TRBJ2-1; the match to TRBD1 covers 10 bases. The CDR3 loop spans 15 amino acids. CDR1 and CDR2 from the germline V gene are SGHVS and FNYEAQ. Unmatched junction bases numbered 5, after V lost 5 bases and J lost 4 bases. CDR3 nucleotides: TGTGCCAGCAGCCCCGGACAGGGGGAGTACAATGAGCAGTTCTTC. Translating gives CASSPGQGEYNEQFF.

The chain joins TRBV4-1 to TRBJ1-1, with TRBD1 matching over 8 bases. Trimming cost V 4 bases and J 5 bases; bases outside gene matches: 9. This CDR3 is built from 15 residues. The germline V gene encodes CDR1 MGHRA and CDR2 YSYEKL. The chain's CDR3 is CASSPIGQGVTEAFF. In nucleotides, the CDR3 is TGCGCCAGCAGCCCCATCGGACAGGGAGTGACTGAAGCTTTCTTT.

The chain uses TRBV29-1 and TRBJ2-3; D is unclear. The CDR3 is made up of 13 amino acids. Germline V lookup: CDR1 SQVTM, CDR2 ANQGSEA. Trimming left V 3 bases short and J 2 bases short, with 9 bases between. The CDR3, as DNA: TGCAGCGTTGACTGGCAATCCACAGATACGCAGTATTTT. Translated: CSVDWQSTDTQYF.

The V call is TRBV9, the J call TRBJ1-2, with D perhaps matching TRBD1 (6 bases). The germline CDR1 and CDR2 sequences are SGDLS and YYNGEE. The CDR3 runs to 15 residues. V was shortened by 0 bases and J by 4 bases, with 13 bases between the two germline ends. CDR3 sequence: CASSVGQAPTYGYTF. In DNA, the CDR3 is TGTGCCAGCAGCGTAGGACAGGCTCCAACCTATGGCTACACCTTC.

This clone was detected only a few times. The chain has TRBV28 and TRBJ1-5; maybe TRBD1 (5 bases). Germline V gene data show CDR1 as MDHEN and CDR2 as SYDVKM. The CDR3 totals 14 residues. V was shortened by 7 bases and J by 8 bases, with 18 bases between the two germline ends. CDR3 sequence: CASNPGQRFEPQHF. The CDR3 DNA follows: TGTGCCAGCAACCCAGGGCAGAGGTTCGAGCCCCAGCATTTT.

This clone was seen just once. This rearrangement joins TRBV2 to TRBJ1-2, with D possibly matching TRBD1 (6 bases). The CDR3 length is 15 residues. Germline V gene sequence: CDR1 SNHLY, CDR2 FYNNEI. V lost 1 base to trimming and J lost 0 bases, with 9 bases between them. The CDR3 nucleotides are TGTGCCAGCAGTGAAGAAGGGGGGGCTAACTATGGCTACACCTTC. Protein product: CASSEEGGANYGYTF.

CDR3 protein: CASRAQAANEKLFF. CDR3 DNA: TGTGCCAGCAGGGCACAGGCGGCTAATGAAAAACTGTTTTTT. This chain uses TRBV2 with TRBJ1-4; D possibly corresponds to TRBD1 (5 bases). Germline assignment: CDR1 SNHLY and CDR2 FYNNEI. The V gene lost 6 bases and the J gene lost 3 bases, with 11 bases spanning the gap. This CDR3 has 14 residues. The full variable domain, its missing parts supplied by reference TRBV2 and TRBJ1-4, is EPEVTQTPSHQVTQMGQEVILRCVPISNHLYFYWYRQILGQKVEFLVSFYNNEISEKSEIFDDQFSVERPDGSNFTLKIRSTKLEDSAMYFCASRAQAANEKLFFGSGTQLSVL.

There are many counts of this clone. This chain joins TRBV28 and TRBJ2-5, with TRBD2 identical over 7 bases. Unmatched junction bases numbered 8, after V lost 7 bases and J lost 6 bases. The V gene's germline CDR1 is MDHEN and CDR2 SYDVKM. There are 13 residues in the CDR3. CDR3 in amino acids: CASNAAGVKTQYF. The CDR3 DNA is TGTGCCAGCAATGCCGCGGGGGTGAAGACCCAGTACTTC.

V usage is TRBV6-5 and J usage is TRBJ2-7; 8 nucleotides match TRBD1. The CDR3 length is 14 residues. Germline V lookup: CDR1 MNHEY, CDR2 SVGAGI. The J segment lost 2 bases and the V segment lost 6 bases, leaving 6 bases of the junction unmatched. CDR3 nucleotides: TGTGCCAGCAGCTCCGGGACAGGACCCTACGAGCAGTACTTC. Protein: CASSSGTGPYEQYF.

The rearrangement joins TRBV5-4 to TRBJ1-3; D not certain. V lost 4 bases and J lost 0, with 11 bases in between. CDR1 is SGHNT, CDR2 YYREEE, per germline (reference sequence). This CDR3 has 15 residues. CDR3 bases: TGTGCCAGCAGCCCCCGGGAGCCCTCTGGAAACACCATATATTTT. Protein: CASSPREPSGNTIYF.

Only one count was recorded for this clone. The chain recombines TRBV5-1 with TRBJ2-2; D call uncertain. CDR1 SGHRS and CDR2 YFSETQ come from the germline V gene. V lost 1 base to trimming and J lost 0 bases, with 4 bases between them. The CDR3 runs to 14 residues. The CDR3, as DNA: TGCGCCAGCAGCTTGCAGGCGAACACCGGGGAGCTGTTTTTT. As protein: CASSLQANTGELFF.

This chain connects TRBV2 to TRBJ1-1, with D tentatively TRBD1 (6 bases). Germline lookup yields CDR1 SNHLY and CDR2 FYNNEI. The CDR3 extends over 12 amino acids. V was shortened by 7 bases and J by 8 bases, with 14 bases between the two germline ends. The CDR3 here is CASKRGSAEAFF. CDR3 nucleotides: TGTGCCAGCAAAAGGGGGTCTGCGGAAGCTTTCTTT.

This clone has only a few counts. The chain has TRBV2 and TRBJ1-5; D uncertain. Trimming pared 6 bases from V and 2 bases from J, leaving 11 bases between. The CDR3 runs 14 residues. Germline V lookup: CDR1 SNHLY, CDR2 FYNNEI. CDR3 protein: CASSYQRGNQPQHF. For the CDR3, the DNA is TGTGCCAGCAGCTATCAGAGGGGCAATCAGCCCCAGCATTTT.

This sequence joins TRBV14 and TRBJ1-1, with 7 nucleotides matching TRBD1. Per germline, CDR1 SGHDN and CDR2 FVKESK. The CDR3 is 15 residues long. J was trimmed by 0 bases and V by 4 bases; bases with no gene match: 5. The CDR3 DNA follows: TGTGCCAGCAGCCCCCGGGACAGATTGAACACTGAAGCTTTCTTT. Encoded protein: CASSPRDRLNTEAFF. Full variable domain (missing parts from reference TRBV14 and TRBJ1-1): EAGVTQFPSHSVIEKGQTVTLRCDPISGHDNLYWYRRVMGKEIKFLLHFVKESKQDESGMPNNRFLAERTGGTYSTLKVQPAELEDSGVYFCASSPRDRLNTEAFFGQGTRLTVV.

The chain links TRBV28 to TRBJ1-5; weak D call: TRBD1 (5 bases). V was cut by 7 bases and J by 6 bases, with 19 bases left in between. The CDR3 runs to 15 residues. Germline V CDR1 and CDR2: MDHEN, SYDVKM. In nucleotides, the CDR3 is TGTGCCAGCACGATCGGGCAGGGCTATCGTCAGCCCCAGCATTTT. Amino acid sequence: CASTIGQGYRQPQHF.

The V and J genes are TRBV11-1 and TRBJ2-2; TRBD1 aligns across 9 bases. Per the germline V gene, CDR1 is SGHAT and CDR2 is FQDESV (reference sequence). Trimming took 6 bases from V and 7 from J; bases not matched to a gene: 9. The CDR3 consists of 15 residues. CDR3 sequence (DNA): TGTGCCAGCAGTTCCGGGACAGGGAAGGGCGGGGAGCTGTTTTTT. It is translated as CASSSGTGKGGELFF.

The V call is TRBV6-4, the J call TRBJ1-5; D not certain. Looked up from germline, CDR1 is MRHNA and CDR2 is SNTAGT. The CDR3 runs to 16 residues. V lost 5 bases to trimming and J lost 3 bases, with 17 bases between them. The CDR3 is CASSFSKPRSNQPQHF. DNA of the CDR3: TGTGCCAGCAGTTTTTCTAAGCCAAGATCCAATCAGCCCCAGCATTTT.

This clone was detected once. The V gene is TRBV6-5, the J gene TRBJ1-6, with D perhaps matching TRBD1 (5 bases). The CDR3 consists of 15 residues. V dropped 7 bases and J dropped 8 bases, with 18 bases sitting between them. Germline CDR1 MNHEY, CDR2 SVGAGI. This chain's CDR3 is CASTPGGIGDSPLHF. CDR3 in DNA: TGTGCCAGCACCCCCGGGGGGATAGGGGATTCACCCCTCCACTTT.